This T cell receptor beta chain was captured in a study of blood T cell repertoires in COVID-19. Study-level information: The origin of the acute and convalescent COVID-19 samples was the United States, Italy and Spain.

This table comes from immunoSEQ multiplex PCR, and its TCRdb copy is limited to in-frame clones, with some not included. Of some 380,000 clones in the sample, 90% were seen once. Germline lookup yields CDR1 SEHNR and CDR2 FQNEAQ (reference sequence). The CDR3 loop spans 13 amino acids. The germline V and J ends were trimmed by 1 base and 4 bases, with 7 bases remaining between them. The source of this sequence is a man younger than 35 with active or convalescent COVID-19. Sequencing input: peripheral blood. The rearrangement links TRBV7-9 to TRBJ1-2, with D maybe TRBD1 (5 bases). The CDR3: CASSLEQGYGYTF. CDR3 coding DNA: TGTGCCAGCAGCTTAGAGCAGGGCTATGGCTACACCTTC. The full variable domain, in which reference TRBV7-9 and TRBJ1-2 provide the parts outside the CDR3, is DTGVSQNPRHKITKRGQNVTFRCDPISEHNRLYWYRQTLGQGPEFLTYFQNEAQLEKSRLLSDRFSAERPKGSFSTLEIQRTEQGDSAMYLCASSLEQGYGYTFGSGTRLTVV.